This TCR beta chain emerged from a study of blood T cell repertoires in COVID-19. This clone occurred many times. Other DNA sequences of this sample code for an identical CDR3. The CDR3 contains 10 residues. Deletions cut 4 bases from V and 6 bases from J, with 6 bases between. The germline gives CDR1 DFQATT, CDR2 SNEGSKA (reference sequence). Produced via immunoSEQ multiplex PCR; TCRdb's table is partial and in-frame only. The data hold about 320,000 clones, with approximately 85% observed a single time. Sequenced input: peripheral blood. The TCR was taken from a human donor in a cohort sampled during active COVID-19. The chain uses TRBV20-1 and TRBJ1-2; D perhaps matches TRBD1 (6 bases). The CDR3 loop is CSANRDGYTF. The CDR3 coding sequence is TGCAGTGCTAACAGGGATGGCTACACCTTC.